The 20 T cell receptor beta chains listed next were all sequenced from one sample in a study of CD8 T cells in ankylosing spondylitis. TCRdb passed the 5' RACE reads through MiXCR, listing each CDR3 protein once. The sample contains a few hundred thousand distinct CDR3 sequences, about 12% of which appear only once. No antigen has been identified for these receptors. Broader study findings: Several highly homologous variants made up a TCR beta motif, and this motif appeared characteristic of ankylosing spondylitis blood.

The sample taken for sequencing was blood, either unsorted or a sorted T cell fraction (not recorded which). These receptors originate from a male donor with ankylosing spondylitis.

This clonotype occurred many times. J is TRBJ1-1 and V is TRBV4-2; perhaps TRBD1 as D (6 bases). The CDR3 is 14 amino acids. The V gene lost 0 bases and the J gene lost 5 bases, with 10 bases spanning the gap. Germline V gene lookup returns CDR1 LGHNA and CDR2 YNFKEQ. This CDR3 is CASSQERGGTEAFF. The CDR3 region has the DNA TGTGCCAGCAGCCAAGAAAGGGGGGGTACTGAAGCTTTCTTT.

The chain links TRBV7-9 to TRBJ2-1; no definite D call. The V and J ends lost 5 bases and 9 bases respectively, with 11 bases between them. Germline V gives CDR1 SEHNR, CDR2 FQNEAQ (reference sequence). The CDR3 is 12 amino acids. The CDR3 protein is CASSRDWGEQFF. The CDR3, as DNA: TGTGCCAGCAGCCGCGACTGGGGTGAGCAGTTCTTC.

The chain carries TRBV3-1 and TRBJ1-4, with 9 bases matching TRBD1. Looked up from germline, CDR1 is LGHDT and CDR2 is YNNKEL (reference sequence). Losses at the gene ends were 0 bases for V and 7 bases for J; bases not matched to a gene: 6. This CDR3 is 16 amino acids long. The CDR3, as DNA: TGTGCCAGCAGCCAAGACCCGGGACAGGGAAGTGAAAAACTGTTTTTT. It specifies CASSQDPGQGSEKLFF.

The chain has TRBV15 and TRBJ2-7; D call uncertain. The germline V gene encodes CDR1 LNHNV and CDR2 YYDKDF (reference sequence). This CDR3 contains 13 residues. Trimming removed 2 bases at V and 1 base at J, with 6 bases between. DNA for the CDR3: TGTGCCACCAGCAGATTTAAGTCCTACGAGCAGTACTTC. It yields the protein CATSRFKSYEQYF. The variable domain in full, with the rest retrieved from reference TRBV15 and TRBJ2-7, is DAMVIQNPRYQVTQFGKPVTLSCSQTLNHNVMYWYQQKSSQAPKLLFHYYDKDFNNEADTPDNFQSRRPNTSFCFLDIRSPGLGDTAMYLCATSRFKSYEQYFGPGTRLTVT.

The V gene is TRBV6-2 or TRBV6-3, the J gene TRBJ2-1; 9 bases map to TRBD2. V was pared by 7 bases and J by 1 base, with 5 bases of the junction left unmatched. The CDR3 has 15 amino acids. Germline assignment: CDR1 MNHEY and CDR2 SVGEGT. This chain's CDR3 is CASKREAGSYNEQFF. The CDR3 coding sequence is TGTGCCAGCAAGCGGGAGGCGGGTTCCTACAATGAGCAGTTCTTC.

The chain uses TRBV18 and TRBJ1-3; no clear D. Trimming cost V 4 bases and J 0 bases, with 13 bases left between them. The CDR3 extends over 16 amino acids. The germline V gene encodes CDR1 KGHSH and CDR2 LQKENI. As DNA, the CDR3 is TGTGCCAGCTCACTCAACGGTGACACCTCTGGAAACACCATATATTTT. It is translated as CASSLNGDTSGNTIYF.

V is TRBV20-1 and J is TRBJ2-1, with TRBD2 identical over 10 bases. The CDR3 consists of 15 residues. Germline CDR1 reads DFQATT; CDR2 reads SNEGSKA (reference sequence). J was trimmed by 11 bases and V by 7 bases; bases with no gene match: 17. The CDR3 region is CSGPPILAGEAKQFF. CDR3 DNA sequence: TGCAGTGGCCCCCCTATTCTAGCGGGAGAGGCGAAGCAGTTCTTC.

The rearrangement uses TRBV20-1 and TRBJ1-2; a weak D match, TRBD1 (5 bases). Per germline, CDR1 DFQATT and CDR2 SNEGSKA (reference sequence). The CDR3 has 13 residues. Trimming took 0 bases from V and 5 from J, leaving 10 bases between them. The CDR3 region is CSARDWDGYGYTF. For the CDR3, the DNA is TGCAGTGCTAGAGATTGGGACGGTTATGGCTACACCTTC.

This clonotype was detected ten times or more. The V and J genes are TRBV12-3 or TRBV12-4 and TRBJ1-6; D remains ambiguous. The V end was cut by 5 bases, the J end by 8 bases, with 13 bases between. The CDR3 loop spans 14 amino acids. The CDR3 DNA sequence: TGTGCCAGCAGTCGCCTGGGAAAGGATTCACCCCTCCACTTT. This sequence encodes CASSRLGKDSPLHF.

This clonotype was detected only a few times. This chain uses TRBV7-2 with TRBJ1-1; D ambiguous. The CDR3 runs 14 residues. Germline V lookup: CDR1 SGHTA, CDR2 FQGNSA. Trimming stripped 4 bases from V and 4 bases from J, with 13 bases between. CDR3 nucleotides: TGTGCCAGCAGCTCTAACTTTATGGGCACTGAAGCTTTCTTT. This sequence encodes CASSSNFMGTEAFF.

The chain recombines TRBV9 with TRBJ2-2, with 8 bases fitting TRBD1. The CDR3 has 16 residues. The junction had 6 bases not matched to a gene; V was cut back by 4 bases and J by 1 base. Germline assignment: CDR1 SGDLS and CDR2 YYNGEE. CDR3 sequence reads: CASSSHRGMNTGELFF. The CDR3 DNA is TGTGCCAGCAGCTCACACAGGGGGATGAACACCGGGGAGCTGTTTTTT.

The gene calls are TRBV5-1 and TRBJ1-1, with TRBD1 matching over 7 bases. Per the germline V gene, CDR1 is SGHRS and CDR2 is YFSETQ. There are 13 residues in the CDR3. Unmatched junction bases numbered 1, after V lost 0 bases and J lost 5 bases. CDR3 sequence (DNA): TGCGCCAGCAGCTTGGAGGACAGGACTGAAGCTTTCTTT. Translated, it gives CASSLEDRTEAFF.

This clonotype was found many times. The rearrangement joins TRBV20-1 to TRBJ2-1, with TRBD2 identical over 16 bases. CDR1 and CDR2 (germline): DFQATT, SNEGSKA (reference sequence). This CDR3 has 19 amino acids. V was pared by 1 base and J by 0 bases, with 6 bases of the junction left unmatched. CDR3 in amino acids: CSARARGLAGGSSYNEQFF. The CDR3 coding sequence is TGCAGTGCTAGAGCCAGGGGACTAGCGGGAGGGAGCTCCTACAATGAGCAGTTCTTC.

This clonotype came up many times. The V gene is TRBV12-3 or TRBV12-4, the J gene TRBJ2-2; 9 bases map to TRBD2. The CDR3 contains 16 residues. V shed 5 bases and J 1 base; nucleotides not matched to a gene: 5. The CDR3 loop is CASSPRLAENTGELFF. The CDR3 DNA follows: TGTGCCAGCAGTCCTCGACTAGCGGAGAACACCGGGGAGCTGTTTTTT.

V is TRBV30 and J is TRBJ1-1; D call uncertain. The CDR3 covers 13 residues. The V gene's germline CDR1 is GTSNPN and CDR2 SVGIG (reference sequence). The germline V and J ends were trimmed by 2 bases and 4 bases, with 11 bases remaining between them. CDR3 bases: TGTGCCTGGAGTACCACAGCCGGCACTGAAGCTTTCTTT. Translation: CAWSTTAGTEAFF.

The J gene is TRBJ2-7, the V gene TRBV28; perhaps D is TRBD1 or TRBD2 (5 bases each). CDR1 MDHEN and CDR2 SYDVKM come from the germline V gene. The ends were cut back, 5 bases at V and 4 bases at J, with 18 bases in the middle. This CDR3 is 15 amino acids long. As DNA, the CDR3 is TGTGCCAGCAGTCCCCGAGGTAGCTGGGGGTACGAGCAGTACTTC. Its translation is CASSPRGSWGYEQYF.

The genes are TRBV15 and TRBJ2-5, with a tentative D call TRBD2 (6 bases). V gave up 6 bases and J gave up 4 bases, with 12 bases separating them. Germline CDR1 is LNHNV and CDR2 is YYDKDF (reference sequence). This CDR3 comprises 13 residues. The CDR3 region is CATRVAGGETQYF. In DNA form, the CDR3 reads TGTGCCACCAGAGTGGCCGGGGGAGAGACCCAGTACTTC. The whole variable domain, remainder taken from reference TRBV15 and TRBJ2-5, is DAMVIQNPRYQVTQFGKPVTLSCSQTLNHNVMYWYQQKSSQAPKLLFHYYDKDFNNEADTPDNFQSRRPNTSFCFLDIRSPGLGDTAMYLCATRVAGGETQYFGPGTRLLVL.

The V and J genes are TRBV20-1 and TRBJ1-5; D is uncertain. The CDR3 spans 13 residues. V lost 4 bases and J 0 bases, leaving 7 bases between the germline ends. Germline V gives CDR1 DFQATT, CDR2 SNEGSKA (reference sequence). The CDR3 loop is CSAMGNSNQPQHF. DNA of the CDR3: TGCAGTGCTATGGGAAATAGCAATCAGCCCCAGCATTTT.

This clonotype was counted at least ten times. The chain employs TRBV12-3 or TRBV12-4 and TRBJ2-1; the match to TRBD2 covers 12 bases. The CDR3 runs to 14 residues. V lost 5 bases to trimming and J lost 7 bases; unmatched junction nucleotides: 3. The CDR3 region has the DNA TGTGCCAGCAGTACGCTAGCGGGAGGGAATGAGCAGTTCTTC. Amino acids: CASSTLAGGNEQFF.

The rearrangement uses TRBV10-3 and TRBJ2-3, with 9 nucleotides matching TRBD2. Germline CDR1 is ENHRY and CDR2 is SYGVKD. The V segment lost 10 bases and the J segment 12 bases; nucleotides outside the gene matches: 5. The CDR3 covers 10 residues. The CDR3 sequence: CATGTSLQYF. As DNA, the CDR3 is TGTGCCACTGGGACTAGCTTACAGTATTTT.